The text below deals with one T cell receptor beta chain. This sample is drawn from a study of patients and donors after allogeneic stem cell transplantation. TCRdb re-analysed the RT-PCR reads in MiXCR, keeping a single row per CDR3 protein. The data show about 960,000 distinct CDR3 sequences, more than 15% seen once. The V gene lost 3 bases and the J gene lost 7 bases, with 6 bases spanning the gap. The CDR3 is 12 residues long. Sequencing used blood, either unsorted or a sorted T cell fraction (not recorded which). The chain links TRBV12-3 or TRBV12-4 to TRBJ1-4, with D hard to call. This TCR was sampled from a human donor who was either an allogeneic HSCT recipient or a stem cell or donor lymphocyte infusion donor (not recorded which). It is not recorded whose cells these are; they may come from a transplant donor. The CDR3 loop is CASSFSGEKLFF. In DNA, the CDR3 is TGTGCCAGCAGTTTTAGCGGTGAAAAACTGTTTTTT.